Each of the 8 T cell receptor beta chains below was sequenced from the same sample in a study of Graves' ophthalmopathy and Graves' hyperthyroidism. The study amplified TCR beta CDR3 regions using RNA transcripts. RT-PCR in the first round used HTBI primers; a second-round multiplex PCR followed. TCRdb re-called the multiplex PCR reads through MiXCR, storing one row per CDR3 protein. The sample shows around 520,000 distinct CDR3 sequences, about 40% of them seen only once. Specimen: peripheral blood or thyroid tissue (not recorded which). The receptors shown here come from an adult man with Graves' hyperthyroidism.

The sample holds a few counts of this clonotype. The chain joins TRBV2 to TRBJ1-3, with 7 bases matching TRBD1. The CDR3 sequence is 14 residues long. CDR1 SNHLY and CDR2 FYNNEI come from the germline V gene. The junction had 10 bases not matched to a gene; V was cut back by 6 bases and J by 8 bases. CDR3 in amino acids: CASSGDSGADTIYF. DNA for the CDR3: TGTGCCAGCAGCGGGGACAGCGGGGCAGACACCATATATTTT. The full variable domain, its missing parts supplied by reference TRBV2 and TRBJ1-3, is EPEVTQTPSHQVTQMGQEVILRCVPISNHLYFYWYRQILGQKVEFLVSFYNNEISEKSEIFDDQFSVERPDGSNFTLKIRSTKLEDSAMYFCASSGDSGADTIYFGEGSWLTVV.

This chain uses TRBV7-3 with TRBJ1-5; D perhaps matches TRBD1 (5 bases). The germline V gene has CDR1 SGHTA and CDR2 FQGTGA. The CDR3 covers 16 residues. V was clipped by 4 bases and J by 0 bases, with 13 bases between them. This CDR3 is CASSWGGGNSNQPQHF. As DNA, the CDR3 is TGTGCCAGCAGCTGGGGGGGGGGGAATAGCAATCAGCCCCAGCATTTT.

This clonotype was seen repeatedly, ten times or more. The chain links TRBV5-5 to TRBJ1-5; possible D gene TRBD1, 6 bases. The germline V and J ends were trimmed by 0 bases and 7 bases, with 14 bases remaining between them. The CDR3 is made up of 15 amino acids. Germline-derived CDR1 and CDR2 are SGHKS and YYEKEE (reference sequence). The CDR3 coding sequence is TGTGCCAGCAGCTTGGGGGGGCCCAGAACCCAGCCCCAGCATTTT. It codes for CASSLGGPRTQPQHF. Combining the CDR3 with reference TRBV5-5 and TRBJ1-5 gives the whole variable domain DAGVTQSPTHLIKTRGQQVTLRCSPISGHKSVSWYQQVLGQGPQFIFQYYEKEERGRGNFPDRFSARQFPNYSSELNVNALLLGDSALYLCASSLGGPRTQPQHFGDGTRLSIL.

Many counts were recorded for this clonotype. The rearrangement links TRBV7-2 to TRBJ1-1; weak D call: TRBD1 (6 bases). This CDR3 is built from 15 residues. The V gene's germline CDR1 is SGHTA and CDR2 FQGNSA. The V end was cut by 5 bases, the J end by 3 bases, with 16 bases between. CDR3 DNA: TGTGCCAGCAGCCCCAGCCGGGGGCCCGACACTGAAGCTTTCTTT. Its translation: CASSPSRGPDTEAFF. Variable domain in full (rest from reference TRBV7-2 and TRBJ1-1): GAGVSQSPSNKVTEKGKDVELRCDPISGHTALYWYRQSLGQGLEFLIYFQGNSAPDKSGLPSDRFSAERTGGSVSTLTIQRTQQEDSAVYLCASSPSRGPDTEAFFGQGTRLTVV.

This clonotype has at least ten counts. CDR3 nucleotide sequence: TGTGCCACTCAGGGACAGGGGAGTGAAAAACTGTTTTTT. Protein sequence: CATQGQGSEKLFF. V usage is TRBV24-1 and J usage is TRBJ1-4; 10 bases are shared with TRBD1. In germline, CDR1 is KGHDR, CDR2 SFDVKD. Trimming took 10 bases from V and 7 from J; bases not matched to a gene: 5. CDR3 length: 13 amino acids.

About this clonotype itself: A read error may be the cause here, since a much bigger clone is one base away. It is likely a read error, because the conserved phenylalanine at the end of the CDR3 is missing. CDR3 in amino acids: CASRTGLGNQPQHL. In DNA, the CDR3 is TGTGCCAGCAGAACAGGGCTGGGCAATCAGCCCCAGCATCTT. V and J are TRBV6-6 and TRBJ1-5, with D tentatively TRBD1 (6 bases). The CDR3 length is 14 residues. With 6 bases removed from V and 2 bases from J, the gap between germline ends came to 11 bases. From germline, CDR1 is MNHNY and CDR2 SVGAGI (reference sequence).

The rearrangement uses TRBV20-1 and TRBJ2-7, with 7 bases that match TRBD1. The CDR3 is 14 residues long. V lost 6 bases and J lost 3; bases outside the gene matches: 11. The germline V gene encodes CDR1 DFQATT and CDR2 SNEGSKA (reference sequence). CDR3 DNA sequence: TGCAGTGCGACGCCGGGACAGCGCCGCTACGAGCAGTACTTC. It encodes CSATPGQRRYEQYF.

Details on this clonotype: A much larger clone sits a single nucleotide away, making a read error possible. This chain uses TRBV19 with TRBJ1-1, with 7 bases aligning to TRBD1. V lost 6 bases, J lost 4 bases, and 11 bases stayed unmatched. The CDR3 extends over 15 amino acids. Germline assignment: CDR1 LNHDA and CDR2 SQIVND (reference sequence). The CDR3 DNA sequence: TGTGCCAGTAGGAACCTCGGGACAGAGATCACTGAAGCTTTCTTT. Translation gives CASRNLGTEITEAFF.